Listed here are 21 T cell receptor beta chains from one sample, sequenced in a study of blood T cell repertoires in COVID-19 (dated by TCRdb to 2018 to 2021). Libraries were prepared through the immunoSEQ multiplex PCR assay. The clones in this table, taken by TCRdb from immuneACCESS, are in-frame only. Not every clone is retained; where verified, under half of the shortfall comes from an unresolved V gene, and the cause of the rest is unknown. The sample data list around 330,000 clones, and roughly 88% of these were observed just once. The ten largest clones take up 1.5% to 2% of the sample. The material sequenced was peripheral blood. These receptors all come from a woman aged 25 to 39 with COVID-19, enrolled during active disease.

This chain connects TRBV9 to TRBJ1-5; D remains ambiguous. The CDR3 length is 17 residues. From germline, CDR1 is SGDLS and CDR2 YYNGEE. Trimming cost V 3 bases and J 0 bases, with 16 bases left between them. The CDR3 reads CASSACGLVDSNQPQHF. The DNA of the CDR3 is TGTGCCAGCAGCGCCTGTGGCCTGGTTGATAGCAATCAGCCCCAGCATTTT.

This chain uses TRBV4-1 with TRBJ1-3; 9 nucleotides agree with TRBD1. This CDR3 comprises 17 residues. Trimming removed 3 bases from V and 7 bases from J; junction bases left unmatched: 13. Germline V gene lookup returns CDR1 MGHRA and CDR2 YSYEKL. In DNA form, the CDR3 reads TGCGCCAGCAGCCAGCGATGGACAGGGGACGGTGCGAACACCATATATTTT. Protein: CASSQRWTGDGANTIYF.

Only one count was recorded for this clone. The chain recombines TRBV28 with TRBJ1-2; 8 bases are a match to TRBD1. The V gene's germline CDR1 is MDHEN and CDR2 SYDVKM. Trimming took 6 bases from V and 2 from J; bases not matched to a gene: 2. The CDR3 spans 13 residues. The CDR3 spells CASRDRGNYGYTF. The CDR3 bases are TGTGCCAGCAGAGACAGGGGAAACTATGGCTACACCTTC.

This chain's CDR3 is CASSLEAANEQFF. As DNA, the CDR3 is TGTGCCAGCAGCTTAGAGGCAGCGAATGAGCAGTTCTTC. This sequence joins TRBV7-9 and TRBJ2-1; D is unresolved. The length of the CDR3 is 13 residues. The V gene's germline CDR1 is SEHNR and CDR2 FQNEAQ (reference sequence). With 1 base removed from V and 7 bases from J, the gap between germline ends came to 8 bases. The variable domain in full, with the rest retrieved from reference TRBV7-9 and TRBJ2-1, is DTGVSQNPRHKITKRGQNVTFRCDPISEHNRLYWYRQTLGQGPEFLTYFQNEAQLEKSRLLSDRFSAERPKGSFSTLEIQRTEQGDSAMYLCASSLEAANEQFFGPGTRLTVL.

This chain joins TRBV5-6 and TRBJ1-5; weak D call: TRBD1 (6 bases). With 4 bases removed from V and 2 bases from J, the gap between germline ends came to 16 bases. CDR3 length equals 16 residues. The germline CDR1 and CDR2 sequences are SGHDT and YYEEEE. CDR3 sequence: CASSPGHLGGNQPQHF. In DNA form, the CDR3 reads TGTGCCAGCAGCCCGGGACATTTAGGCGGCAATCAGCCCCAGCATTTT.

This clone was seen only once. This chain uses TRBV6-5 with TRBJ2-7, with D perhaps matching TRBD1 (6 bases). The CDR3 sequence is 14 residues long. V was pared by 7 bases and J by 0 bases, with 13 bases between. Germline-derived CDR1 and CDR2 are MNHEY and SVGAGI. The CDR3 nucleotides are TGTGCCAGCACCCGAACAGGGTCCTCCTACGAGCAGTACTTC. Encoded protein: CASTRTGSSYEQYF.

This clone was detected only a few times. This sequence joins TRBV3-1 (or the pseudogene TRBV3-2) and TRBJ1-1, with 7 bases fitting TRBD1. CDR3 length: 16 residues. Trimming took 2 bases from V and 2 from J; bases not matched to a gene: 8. The germline CDR1 and CDR2 sequences are LGHDT and YNNKEL (reference sequence). The CDR3 DNA reads as TGTGCCAGCAGCCAACCTTCCGACAGGGCAAACACTGAAGCTTTCTTT. Its translation: CASSQPSDRANTEAFF.

CDR3 DNA sequence: TGTGCCAGCAGACGAGGGGGAAGAAACACCATATATTTT. Amino acid sequence: CASRRGGRNTIYF. The V call is TRBV4-2, the J call TRBJ1-3; D perhaps matches TRBD1 (6 bases). V was trimmed by 6 bases and J by 5 bases, leaving 11 bases between them. The CDR3 consists of 13 residues. CDR1 LGHNA and CDR2 YNFKEQ come from the germline V gene.

CDR3 loop: CASTPTSRTTGELFF. In DNA, the CDR3 is TGTGCCAGCACCCCGACTAGCCGGACAACCGGGGAGCTGTTTTTT. J is TRBJ2-2 and V is TRBV6-2 or TRBV6-3; the match to TRBD2 covers 7 bases. The germline V gene encodes CDR1 MNHEY and CDR2 SVGEGT. This CDR3 spans 15 amino acids. V dropped 7 bases and J dropped 5; count of bases not matched to a gene: 10.

The gene calls are TRBV5-1 and TRBJ1-1; 9 nucleotides align to TRBD1. V gave up 0 bases and J gave up 3 bases; unmatched junction bases: 6. The CDR3 sequence is 16 residues long. Germline CDR1 and CDR2: SGHRS and YFSETQ. The CDR3: CASSLDGTGIHTEAFF. In nucleotides, the CDR3 is TGCGCCAGCAGCTTGGACGGGACAGGGATCCACACTGAAGCTTTCTTT.

This clone was observed a handful of times. The chain uses TRBV4-1 and TRBJ1-3; D remains unclear. Germline CDR1 reads MGHRA; CDR2 reads YSYEKL. The CDR3 has 15 amino acids. V shed 4 bases and J shed 4 bases, with 14 bases lying between them. Here the CDR3 reads CASSPNWAGGNTIYF. CDR3 DNA sequence: TGCGCCAGCAGCCCGAACTGGGCGGGGGGAAACACCATATATTTT.

The sample holds one count of this clone. This chain joins TRBV4-1 and TRBJ1-2; D is unresolved. There are 14 residues in the CDR3. V gave up 4 bases and J gave up 3 bases, with 12 bases separating them. Looked up from germline, CDR1 is MGHRA and CDR2 is YSYEKL. DNA for the CDR3: TGCGCCAGCAGCCTCGGGGATCCCTACTATGGCTACACCTTC. This sequence encodes CASSLGDPYYGYTF.

The chain couples TRBV7-3 to TRBJ1-1; maybe TRBD1 (5 bases). Germline CDR1 and CDR2: SGHTA and FQGTGA. The germline V and J ends were trimmed by 2 bases and 3 bases, with 7 bases remaining between them. The CDR3 runs 13 residues. The CDR3 coding sequence is TGTGCCAGCAGCTTAGCGGGGGACACTGAAGCTTTCTTT. Translation: CASSLAGDTEAFF.

The gene calls are TRBV3-1 (or the pseudogene TRBV3-2) and TRBJ2-7; 10 bases are shared with TRBD2. The germline gives CDR1 LGHDT, CDR2 YNNKEL (reference sequence). The trim removed 3 bases at V and 2 bases at J, leaving 7 bases unmatched. The CDR3 is 16 amino acids. This CDR3 reads CASSQLAGAYTYEQYF. CDR3 bases: TGTGCCAGCAGCCAGCTAGCGGGGGCCTACACCTACGAGCAGTACTTC.

The rearrangement joins TRBV6-1 to TRBJ1-2; 12 bases are a match to TRBD1. The CDR3 loop spans 15 amino acids. Germline V gene sequence: CDR1 MNHNS, CDR2 SASEGT. The ends lost 2 bases at V and 7 bases at J; junction bases unmatched: 5. CDR3 sequence (DNA): TGTGCCAGCAGTGAACTAGGGACAGGGGGCGTTGGCTACACCTTC. Protein: CASSELGTGGVGYTF.

The rearrangement joins TRBV9 to TRBJ1-2, with 7 bases identical to TRBD1. The germline gives CDR1 SGDLS, CDR2 YYNGEE. This CDR3 has 14 amino acids. Trimming took 3 bases from V and 7 from J; bases not matched to a gene: 9. The CDR3 reads CASSARRQGSGYTF. Written as DNA, the CDR3 is TGTGCCAGCAGCGCCCGGAGACAGGGTAGTGGCTACACCTTC.

The rearrangement uses TRBV7-2 and TRBJ2-1; TRBD2 matches 7 bases. Germline CDR1 is SGHTA and CDR2 is FQGNSA. The length of the CDR3 is 14 residues. Losses at the gene ends were 0 bases for V and 8 bases for J; bases not matched to a gene: 4. The CDR3 is CASSLARTSDEQFF. The DNA for the CDR3 is TGTGCCAGCAGCTTAGCCAGGACTAGTGATGAGCAGTTCTTC.

This clone was picked up a small number of times. This chain uses TRBV6-4 with TRBJ2-2, with D possibly matching TRBD1 (5 bases). Trimming removed 2 bases from V and 6 bases from J, with 10 bases in between. Germline CDR1 and CDR2: MRHNA and SNTAGT. The CDR3 extends over 14 amino acids. This chain's CDR3 is CASSDRGAPGELFF. The DNA for the CDR3 is TGTGCCAGCAGTGACAGGGGCGCCCCCGGGGAGCTGTTTTTT.

This chain links TRBV9 with TRBJ1-5; 7 bases align to TRBD1. V shed 2 bases and J 9 bases; nucleotides not matched to a gene: 8. CDR3 size: 14 residues. The germline V gene has CDR1 SGDLS and CDR2 YYNGEE. The chain's CDR3 is CASSVTGVDGPQHF. In nucleotides, the CDR3 is TGTGCCAGCAGCGTCACAGGGGTGGACGGGCCCCAGCATTTT. The full variable domain, its missing parts supplied by reference TRBV9 and TRBJ1-5, is DSGVTQTPKHLITATGQRVTLRCSPRSGDLSVYWYQQSLDQGLQFLIQYYNGEERAKGNILERFSAQQFPDLHSELNLSSLELGDSALYFCASSVTGVDGPQHFGDGTRLSIL.

The V and J genes are TRBV28 and TRBJ2-4; D perhaps matches TRBD1 (6 bases). CDR3 length: 16 residues. Germline CDR1 is MDHEN and CDR2 is SYDVKM. The ends were cut back, 4 bases at V and 0 bases at J, with 13 bases in the middle. The CDR3 DNA sequence: TGTGCCAGCAGTTCGACGACAGGTATAGCCAAAAACATTCAGTACTTC. Translating it yields CASSSTTGIAKNIQYF.

The chain is built from TRBV6-5 and TRBJ1-2, with 7 positions matching TRBD1. V lost 7 bases and J lost 8; bases outside the gene matches: 16. CDR1 is MNHEY, CDR2 SVGAGI, per germline. The CDR3 runs to 15 residues. Here the CDR3 DNA reads TGTGCCAGCATCCCTACAGGGGTGAGGCGGGGCGGCTACACCTTC. Protein product: CASIPTGVRRGGYTF.